This T cell receptor (beta chain) was identified in a study of T cells after yellow fever vaccination. Findings and caveats of the study: Reappearance after the booster was seen for most primary-vaccination clones, at 96% CD4 and around 88% CD8. A limited proportion of clonotypes was detected within both the CD4 and CD8 compartments.

CDR3 length equals 15 residues. Germline V gene sequence: CDR1 ENHRY, CDR2 SYGVKD. V was clipped by 0 bases and J by 5 bases; unmatched bases: 4. As TCR cDNA was made by 5'RACE template switching, a universal primer site and UMIs were added. TCRdb reprocessed the 5' RACE reads via MiXCR and lists one record per CDR3 protein. Counted here are 150,000 to 200,000 distinct CDR3 sequences, approximately 11% occurring once; the ten biggest clones make up about 38%. This clonotype was counted only a few times. Its cognate antigen is unknown. The sequence came from a man in his late teens or twenties who received the YFV17D yellow fever vaccine. The gene calls are TRBV10-3 and TRBJ1-5, with TRBD1 matching over 7 bases. This sample comprised CD8+ T cells sorted from PBMCs, obtained 15 days after the yellow fever booster vaccination. The CDR3 is CAISESGTDDQPQHF. The CDR3 region has the DNA TGTGCCATCAGTGAGTCGGGGACAGATGATCAGCCCCAGCATTTT.